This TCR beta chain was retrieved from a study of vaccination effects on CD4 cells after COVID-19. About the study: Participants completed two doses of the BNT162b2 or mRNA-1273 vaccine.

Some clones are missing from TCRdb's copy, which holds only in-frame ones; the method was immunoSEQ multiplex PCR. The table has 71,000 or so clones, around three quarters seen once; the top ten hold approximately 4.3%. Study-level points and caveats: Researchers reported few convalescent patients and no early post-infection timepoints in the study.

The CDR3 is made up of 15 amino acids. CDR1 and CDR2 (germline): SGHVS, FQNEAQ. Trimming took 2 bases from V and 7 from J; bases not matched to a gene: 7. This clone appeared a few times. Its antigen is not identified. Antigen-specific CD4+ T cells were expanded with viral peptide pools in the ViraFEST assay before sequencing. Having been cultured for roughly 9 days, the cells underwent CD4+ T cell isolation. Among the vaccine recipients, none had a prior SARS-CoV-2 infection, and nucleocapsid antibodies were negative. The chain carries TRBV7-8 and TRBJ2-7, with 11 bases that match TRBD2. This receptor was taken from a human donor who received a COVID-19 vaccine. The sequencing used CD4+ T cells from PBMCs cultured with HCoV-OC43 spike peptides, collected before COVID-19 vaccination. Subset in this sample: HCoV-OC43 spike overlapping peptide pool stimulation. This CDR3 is CASSLLAGGTREQYV. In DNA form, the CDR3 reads TGTGCCAGCAGCTTATTAGCGGGGGGGACGAGAGAGCAGTACGTC.